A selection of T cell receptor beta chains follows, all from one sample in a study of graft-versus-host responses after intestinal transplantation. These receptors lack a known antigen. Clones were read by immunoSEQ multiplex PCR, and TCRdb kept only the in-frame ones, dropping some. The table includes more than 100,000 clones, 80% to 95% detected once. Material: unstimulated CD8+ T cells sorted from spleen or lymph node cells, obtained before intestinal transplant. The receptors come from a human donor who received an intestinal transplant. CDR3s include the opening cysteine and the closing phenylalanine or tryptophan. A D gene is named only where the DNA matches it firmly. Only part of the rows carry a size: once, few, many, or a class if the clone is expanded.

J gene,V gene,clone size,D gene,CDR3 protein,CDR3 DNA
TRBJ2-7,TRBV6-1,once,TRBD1,CASSGGQGGSYEQYF,TGTGCCAGCAGTGGGGGACAGGGGGGCTCTTACGAGCAGTACTTC
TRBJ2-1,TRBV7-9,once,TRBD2,CASTDLGGVDEQFF,TGTGCCAGCACTGACCTGGGAGGGGTCGATGAGCAGTTCTTC
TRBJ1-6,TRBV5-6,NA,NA,CASSLAAGYNSPLHF,TGTGCCAGCAGCTTGGCAGCCGGATATAATTCACCCCTCCACTTT
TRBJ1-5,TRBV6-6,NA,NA,CASSSSYGGNNQPQHF,NA
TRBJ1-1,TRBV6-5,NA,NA,CASSYRQYTEAFF,TGTGCCAGCAGTTACCGACAGTACACTGAAGCTTTCTTT
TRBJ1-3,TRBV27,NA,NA,CASSFDASSGNTIYF,TGTGCCAGCAGTTTTGATGCCAGCTCTGGAAACACCATATATTTT
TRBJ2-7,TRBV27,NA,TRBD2,CASSPSGGAFEQYF,TGTGCCAGCAGTCCTAGCGGGGGGGCCTTCGAGCAGTACTTC
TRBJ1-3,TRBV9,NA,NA,CASSVGQDSSSGNTIYF,TGTGCCAGCAGCGTAGGTCAGGACAGTAGCTCTGGAAACACCATATATTTT
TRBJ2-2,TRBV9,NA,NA,CASSLGGGAGELFF,TGTGCCAGCAGCCTGGGGGGCGGAGCCGGGGAGCTGTTTTTT
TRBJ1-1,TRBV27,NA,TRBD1,CASSRDRASLTEAFF,TGTGCCAGCAGTAGGGACAGGGCAAGCCTAACTGAAGCTTTCTTT
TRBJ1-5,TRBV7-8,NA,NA,CASSLGAGSSNQPQHF,TGTGCCAGCAGCTTAGGGGCAGGGAGTAGCAATCAGCCCCAGCATTTT